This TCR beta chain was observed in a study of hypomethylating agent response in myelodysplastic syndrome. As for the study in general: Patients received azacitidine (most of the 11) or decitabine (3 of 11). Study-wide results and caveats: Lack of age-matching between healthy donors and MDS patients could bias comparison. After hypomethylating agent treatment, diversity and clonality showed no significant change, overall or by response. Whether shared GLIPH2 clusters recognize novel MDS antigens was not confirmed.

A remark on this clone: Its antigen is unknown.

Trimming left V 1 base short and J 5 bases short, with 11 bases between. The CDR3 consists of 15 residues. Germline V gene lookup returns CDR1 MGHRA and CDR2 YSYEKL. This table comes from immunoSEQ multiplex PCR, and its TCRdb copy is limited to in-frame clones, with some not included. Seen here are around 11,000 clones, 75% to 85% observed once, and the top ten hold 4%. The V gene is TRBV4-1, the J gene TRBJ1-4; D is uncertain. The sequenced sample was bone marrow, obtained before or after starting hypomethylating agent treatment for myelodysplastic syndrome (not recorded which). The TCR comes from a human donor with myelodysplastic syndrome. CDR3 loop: CASSQVPGTNEKLFF. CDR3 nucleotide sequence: TGCGCCAGCAGCCAAGTCCCAGGTACGAATGAAAAACTGTTTTTT.